This TCR beta chain was captured by sequencing in a study of OX40 agonist ivuxolimab in advanced cancers. On the study more broadly: Two cutaneous melanoma patients and one hepatocellular carcinoma patient, three in all, had partial responses.

The protocol was immunoSEQ multiplex PCR, while the TCRdb copy is restricted to in-frame clones and leaves out a portion. The table includes about 78,000 clones, about 91% detected once. CDR1 and CDR2 from the germline V gene are SGHRS and YFSETQ. Trimming left V 3 bases short and J 4 bases short, with 14 bases between. The CDR3 is made up of 15 amino acids. The chain is built from TRBV5-1 and TRBJ1-3; TRBD1 is a possible D gene (5 bases). This clonotype was sampled from an adult with an advanced solid tumor such as melanoma, head and neck, liver or kidney cancer. Sample: CD4+ or CD8+ T cells sorted from blood, taken in a trial of the OX40 agonist ivuxolimab. The CDR3 DNA follows: TGCGCCAGCAGCTACGGGGCCTTAATCGGAAACACCATATATTTT. Protein product: CASSYGALIGNTIYF.